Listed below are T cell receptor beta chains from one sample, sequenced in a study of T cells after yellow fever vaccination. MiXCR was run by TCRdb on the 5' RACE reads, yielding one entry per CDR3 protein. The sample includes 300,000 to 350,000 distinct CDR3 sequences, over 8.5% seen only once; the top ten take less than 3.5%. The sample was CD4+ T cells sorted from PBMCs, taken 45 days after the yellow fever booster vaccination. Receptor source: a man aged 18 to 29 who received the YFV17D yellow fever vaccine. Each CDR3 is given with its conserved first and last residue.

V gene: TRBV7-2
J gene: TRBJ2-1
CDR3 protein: CASSTQTGAYNEQFF

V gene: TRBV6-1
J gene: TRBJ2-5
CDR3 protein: CASRGDRGIRETQYF

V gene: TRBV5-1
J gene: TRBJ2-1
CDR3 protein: CASSFNGGNYNEQFF

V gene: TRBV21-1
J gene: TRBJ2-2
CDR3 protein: CASSNPGGRSGELFF

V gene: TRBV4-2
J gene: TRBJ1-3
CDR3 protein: CASSQGPGQGGNTIYF

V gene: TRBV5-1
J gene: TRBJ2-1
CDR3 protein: CASSLIGNNNEQFF

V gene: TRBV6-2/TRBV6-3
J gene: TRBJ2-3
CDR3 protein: CASSFAGGPNTQYF

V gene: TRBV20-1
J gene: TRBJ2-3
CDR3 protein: CTGVAGITDTQYF

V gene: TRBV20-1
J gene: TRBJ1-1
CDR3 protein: CSAVTGGRSEAFF

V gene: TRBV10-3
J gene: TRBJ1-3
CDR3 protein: CATSVGHLFSGNTIYF

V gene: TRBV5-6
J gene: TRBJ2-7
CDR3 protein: CASSLYRETIYEQYF

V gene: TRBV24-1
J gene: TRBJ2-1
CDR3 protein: CATSDAGHREDNEQFF

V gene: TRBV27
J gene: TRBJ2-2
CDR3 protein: CASTSGGINTGELFF

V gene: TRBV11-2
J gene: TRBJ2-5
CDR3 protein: CASSSPRGYATQYF

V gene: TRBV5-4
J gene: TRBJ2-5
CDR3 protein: CASSTRETQYF

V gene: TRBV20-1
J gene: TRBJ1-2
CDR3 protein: CSARTRDYGYTF

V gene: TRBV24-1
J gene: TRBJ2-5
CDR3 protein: CATSASDRGTQYF

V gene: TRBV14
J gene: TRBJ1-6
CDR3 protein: CASSPLDRGNNSPLHF

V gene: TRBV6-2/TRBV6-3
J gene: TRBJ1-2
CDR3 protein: CASSFVSNYGYTF

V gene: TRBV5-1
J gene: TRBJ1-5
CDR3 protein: CASSLAGRLNQPQHF

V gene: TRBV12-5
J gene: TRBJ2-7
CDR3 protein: CASAYDGSYEQYF

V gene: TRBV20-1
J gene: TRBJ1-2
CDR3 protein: CSASSPAHGLGYTF

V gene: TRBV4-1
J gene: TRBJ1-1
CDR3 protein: CASSQDLQTKLLNTEAFF

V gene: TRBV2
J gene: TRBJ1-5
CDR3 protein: CASSADRAGGQPQHF

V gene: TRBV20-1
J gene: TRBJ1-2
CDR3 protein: CSARTGLNYGYTF

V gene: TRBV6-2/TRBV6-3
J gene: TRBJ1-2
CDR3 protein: CASSWSSTKSGDYGYTF

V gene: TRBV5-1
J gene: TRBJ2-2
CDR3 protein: CASSISTGYANTGELFF

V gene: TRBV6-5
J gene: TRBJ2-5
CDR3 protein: CASSYDAYRVQETQYF

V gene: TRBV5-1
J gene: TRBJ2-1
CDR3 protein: CASSLEASYNEQFF

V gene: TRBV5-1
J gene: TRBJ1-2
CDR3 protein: CASSSRPDGVNGYTF

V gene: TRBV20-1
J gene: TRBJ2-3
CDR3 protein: CSARRGGDTQYF

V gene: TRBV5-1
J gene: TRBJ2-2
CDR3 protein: CASKGGPGELFF

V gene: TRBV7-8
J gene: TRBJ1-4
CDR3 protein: CASSLTGNSEKLFF

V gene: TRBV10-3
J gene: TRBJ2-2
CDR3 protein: CAISEGAGAVTGELFF

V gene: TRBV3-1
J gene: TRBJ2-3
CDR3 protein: CASSQIISTDTQYF

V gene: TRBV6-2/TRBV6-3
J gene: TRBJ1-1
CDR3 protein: CASRQGLRLMNTEAFF

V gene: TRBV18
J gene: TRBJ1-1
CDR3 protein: CASSPQGPEVAFF

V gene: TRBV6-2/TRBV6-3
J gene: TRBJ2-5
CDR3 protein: CASSRLAGDLYQETQYF

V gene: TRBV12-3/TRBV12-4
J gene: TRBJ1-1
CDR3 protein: CASRRNTDGNTEAFF

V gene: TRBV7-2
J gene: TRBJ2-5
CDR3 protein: CASSLWRVQETQYF

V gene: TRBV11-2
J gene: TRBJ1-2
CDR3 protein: CASSLSGSYGYTF

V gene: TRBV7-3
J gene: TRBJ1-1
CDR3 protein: CASSLSSNRGTEAFF

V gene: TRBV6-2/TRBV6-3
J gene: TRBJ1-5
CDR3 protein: CASSFNSNQPQHF

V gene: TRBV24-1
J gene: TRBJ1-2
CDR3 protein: CATSPNPGQGENYGYTF

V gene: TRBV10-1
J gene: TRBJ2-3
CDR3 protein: CASSESGFRGTDTQYF

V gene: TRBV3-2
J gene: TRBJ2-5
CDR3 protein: CASSHPRDSLQETQYF

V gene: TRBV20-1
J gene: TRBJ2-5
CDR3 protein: CSALDGGITYF

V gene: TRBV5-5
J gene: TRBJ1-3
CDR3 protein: CASSLEWGNTIYF

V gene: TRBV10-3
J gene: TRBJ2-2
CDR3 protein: CAISDHTGELFF

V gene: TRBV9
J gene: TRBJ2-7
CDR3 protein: CASSVSTSSEQYF